These T cell receptor beta chains were read from a single sample in a study of technical replicates of blood from a few donors. Sequencing used immunoSEQ multiplex PCR; TCRdb keeps in-frame clones, though not all of them. The profile shows under 80,000 clones, around 97% of them singletons. Material for sequencing was T cells isolated from PBMCs. The receptors were gathered from a human donor in good health. Each CDR3 is given with its conserved first and last residue. A D gene is named only where the DNA matches it firmly. Clone size is stated in some rows and not others, as once, few, many or a class when expanded.

clone size: -
J gene: TRBJ1-2
D gene: TRBD1
V gene: TRBV9
CDR3 protein: CASSVAGGVSYTF
CDR3 DNA: TGTGCCAGCAGCGTAGCAGGGGGTGTTAGCTACACCTTC

clone size: -
J gene: TRBJ2-4
D gene: -
V gene: TRBV29-1
CDR3 protein: CSVEDFNKRSIQYF
CDR3 DNA: TGCAGCGTTGAAGATTTTAACAAACGGAGCATTCAGTACTTC

clone size: -
J gene: TRBJ2-5
D gene: -
V gene: TRBV7-6
CDR3 protein: CASSLVWRAEGTQYF
CDR3 DNA: TGTGCCAGCAGCTTAGTTTGGCGGGCGGAGGGGACCCAGTACTTC

clone size: -
J gene: TRBJ1-1
D gene: -
V gene: TRBV11-2
CDR3 protein: CATAPSPTTEAFF
CDR3 DNA: TGTGCCACCGCCCCATCCCCTACCACTGAAGCTTTCTTT

clone size: -
J gene: TRBJ1-4
D gene: TRBD1
V gene: TRBV6-1
CDR3 protein: CASVRQGLNEKLFF
CDR3 DNA: TGTGCCAGCGTAAGACAGGGACTTAATGAAAAACTGTTTTTT

clone size: -
J gene: TRBJ2-7
D gene: TRBD2
V gene: TRBV10-2
CDR3 protein: CASSESWREGYEQYF
CDR3 DNA: TGCGCCAGCAGTGAGTCTTGGCGGGAGGGCTACGAGCAGTACTTC

clone size: -
J gene: TRBJ1-6
D gene: -
V gene: TRBV9
CDR3 protein: CASTASGHPSSPLHF
CDR3 DNA: TGTGCCAGCACCGCCTCGGGACATCCCAGTTCACCCCTCCACTTT

clone size: -
J gene: TRBJ2-2
D gene: -
V gene: TRBV10-3
CDR3 protein: CAISESQGLSGTGELFF
CDR3 DNA: TGTGCCATCAGTGAGTCTCAGGGGCTGAGTGGCACCGGGGAGCTGTTTTTT

clone size: once
J gene: TRBJ1-5
D gene: TRBD1
V gene: TRBV18
CDR3 protein: CASSSLGQVTYQPQHF
CDR3 DNA: TGTGCCAGCTCATCTCTCGGACAGGTAACTTATCAGCCCCAGCATTTT

clone size: -
J gene: TRBJ2-6
D gene: -
V gene: TRBV5-4
CDR3 protein: CGASGSGANVLTF
CDR3 DNA: TGTGGCGCATCGGGCTCTGGGGCCAACGTCCTGACTTTC

clone size: -
J gene: TRBJ2-5
D gene: TRBD1
V gene: TRBV5-1
CDR3 protein: CASSFGQGGQETQYF
CDR3 DNA: TGCGCCAGCAGCTTCGGACAGGGAGGACAAGAGACCCAGTACTTC

clone size: -
J gene: TRBJ1-1
D gene: -
V gene: TRBV30
CDR3 protein: CAWSLRSAEAFF
CDR3 DNA: TGTGCCTGGAGCCTTCGGTCGGCTGAAGCTTTCTTT

clone size: -
J gene: TRBJ1-5
D gene: TRBD1
V gene: TRBV6-5
CDR3 protein: CASSAGQGFSQPQHF
CDR3 DNA: TGTGCCAGCAGTGCGGGACAGGGTTTTAGTCAGCCCCAGCATTTT

clone size: -
J gene: TRBJ2-7
D gene: TRBD1
V gene: TRBV4-1
CDR3 protein: CASSSRQGAREQYF
CDR3 DNA: TGCGCCAGCAGCTCAAGACAGGGGGCGAGGGAGCAGTACTTC

clone size: -
J gene: TRBJ2-2
D gene: -
V gene: TRBV4-1
CDR3 protein: CASSQGILNTGELFF
CDR3 DNA: TGCGCCAGCAGCCAAGGAATACTGAACACCGGGGAGCTGTTTTTT

clone size: -
J gene: TRBJ1-2
D gene: -
V gene: TRBV5-4
CDR3 protein: CASRTLGRGSGYTF
CDR3 DNA: TGTGCCAGCAGGACCTTGGGAAGGGGGTCTGGCTACACCTTC

clone size: -
J gene: TRBJ2-1
D gene: -
V gene: TRBV6-5
CDR3 protein: CASSYKGLVGGGLFF
CDR3 DNA: TGTGCCAGCAGTTACAAGGGTCTCGTTGGGGGGGGCTTGTTCTTC

clone size: -
J gene: TRBJ2-7
D gene: -
V gene: TRBV13
CDR3 protein: CASSLGAGNYYEQYF
CDR3 DNA: TGTGCCAGCAGCTTAGGAGCAGGGAATTACTACGAGCAGTACTTC

clone size: -
J gene: TRBJ2-7
D gene: TRBD1
V gene: TRBV14
CDR3 protein: CASSSGTGVSYEQYF
CDR3 DNA: TGTGCCAGCAGTTCCGGGACAGGGGTTTCCTACGAGCAGTACTTC

clone size: -
J gene: TRBJ2-3
D gene: -
V gene: TRBV6-5
CDR3 protein: CASSYESGTQYF
CDR3 DNA: TGTGCCAGCAGTTACGAATCGGGTACGCAGTATTTT

clone size: -
J gene: TRBJ1-6
D gene: TRBD1
V gene: TRBV5-1
CDR3 protein: CASSGGTGAGSPLHF
CDR3 DNA: TGCGCCAGCAGCGGGGGGACAGGGGCAGGTTCACCCCTCCACTTT

clone size: -
J gene: TRBJ1-2
D gene: TRBD1
V gene: TRBV27
CDR3 protein: CASSSVNRGGGYTF
CDR3 DNA: TGTGCCAGCAGTAGTGTTAACAGGGGTGGTGGCTACACCTTC

clone size: -
J gene: TRBJ2-6
D gene: -
V gene: TRBV28
CDR3 protein: CASSSGQFSGANVLTF
CDR3 DNA: TGTGCCAGCAGTAGCGGACAGTTCTCTGGGGCCAACGTCCTGACTTTC

clone size: -
J gene: TRBJ1-1
D gene: -
V gene: TRBV6-1
CDR3 protein: CASSEENRALNTEAFF
CDR3 DNA: TGTGCCAGCAGTGAAGAAAACAGGGCCCTGAACACTGAAGCTTTCTTT

clone size: -
J gene: TRBJ2-2
D gene: TRBD1
V gene: TRBV11-2
CDR3 protein: CASREPQGTRNTGELFF
CDR3 DNA: TGTGCCAGCAGAGAGCCACAGGGGACGAGGAACACCGGGGAGCTGTTTTTT

clone size: -
J gene: TRBJ1-1
D gene: -
V gene: TRBV19
CDR3 protein: CASSISGDSRRTEAFF
CDR3 DNA: TGTGCCAGTAGTATTAGTGGCGACAGTCGGCGGACTGAAGCTTTCTTT

clone size: -
J gene: TRBJ2-1
D gene: TRBD1
V gene: TRBV28
CDR3 protein: CASTPFMTGTEQFF
CDR3 DNA: TGTGCCAGCACCCCTTTTATGACAGGGACTGAGCAGTTCTTC

clone size: -
J gene: TRBJ2-1
D gene: -
V gene: TRBV6-4
CDR3 protein: CASSSQGGEQFF
CDR3 DNA: TGTGCCAGCAGTTCGCAGGGGGGTGAGCAGTTCTTC

clone size: -
J gene: TRBJ1-2
D gene: -
V gene: TRBV4-1
CDR3 protein: CASSQDLGHYGYTF
CDR3 DNA: TGCGCCAGCAGCCAAGACTTGGGCCACTATGGCTACACCTTC

clone size: once
J gene: TRBJ2-7
D gene: -
V gene: TRBV29-1
CDR3 protein: CSVLTASSYEQYF
CDR3 DNA: TGCAGCGTTTTGACAGCCTCATCCTACGAGCAGTACTTC

clone size: -
J gene: TRBJ2-7
D gene: -
V gene: TRBV6-5
CDR3 protein: CASSQPDFYEQYF
CDR3 DNA: TGTGCCAGCAGCCAACCGGACTTCTACGAGCAGTACTTC

clone size: -
J gene: TRBJ1-5
D gene: -
V gene: TRBV4-1
CDR3 protein: CASSQDLGGDNQPQHF
CDR3 DNA: TGCGCCAGCAGCCAAGATCTCGGCGGGGACAATCAGCCCCAGCATTTT

clone size: -
J gene: TRBJ1-5
D gene: -
V gene: TRBV5-6
CDR3 protein: CASSFLGLNQPQHF
CDR3 DNA: TGTGCCAGCAGCTTTCTGGGCCTCAATCAGCCCCAGCATTTT

clone size: -
J gene: TRBJ2-7
D gene: TRBD2
V gene: TRBV4-1
CDR3 protein: CASSRTGSGSREQYF
CDR3 DNA: TGCGCCAGCAGCCGAACCGGGAGCGGGAGTAGAGAGCAGTACTTC

clone size: -
J gene: TRBJ2-7
D gene: TRBD2
V gene: TRBV27
CDR3 protein: CASRKRGLAAFEQYF
CDR3 DNA: TGTGCCAGCAGAAAAAGGGGACTAGCGGCCTTTGAGCAGTACTTC

clone size: -
J gene: TRBJ2-7
D gene: -
V gene: TRBV4-1
CDR3 protein: CASSQGPGLGTYEQYF
CDR3 DNA: TGCGCCAGCAGCCAAGGGCCAGGGTTAGGTACCTACGAGCAGTACTTC

clone size: -
J gene: TRBJ2-2
D gene: TRBD2
V gene: TRBV7-9
CDR3 protein: CASREPGLARTGTGELFF
CDR3 DNA: TGTGCCAGCAGGGAACCGGGACTAGCGCGAACGGGGACCGGGGAGCTGTTTTTT

clone size: -
J gene: TRBJ2-7
D gene: TRBD2
V gene: TRBV29-1
CDR3 protein: CSVDPGGKDEQYF
CDR3 DNA: TGCAGCGTTGACCCGGGAGGAAAGGACGAGCAGTACTTC

clone size: -
J gene: TRBJ2-1
D gene: -
V gene: TRBV6-6
CDR3 protein: CASRPYRDNEQFF
CDR3 DNA: TGTGCCAGCAGGCCATACAGGGACAATGAGCAGTTCTTC

clone size: -
J gene: TRBJ1-3
D gene: -
V gene: TRBV5-1
CDR3 protein: CASSLAGGSNTIYF
CDR3 DNA: TGCGCCAGCAGCTTGGCCGGGGGTTCAAACACCATATATTTT

clone size: -
J gene: TRBJ2-5
D gene: -
V gene: TRBV29-1
CDR3 protein: CSVEGPGDGETQYF
CDR3 DNA: TGCAGCGTTGAAGGGCCAGGGGATGGAGAGACCCAGTACTTC

clone size: -
J gene: TRBJ1-1
D gene: -
V gene: TRBV13
CDR3 protein: CASSFRGGTEAFF
CDR3 DNA: TGTGCCAGCAGCTTCCGGGGTGGCACTGAAGCTTTCTTT

clone size: -
J gene: TRBJ1-1
D gene: -
V gene: TRBV28
CDR3 protein: CASSFRARNTEAFF
CDR3 DNA: TGTGCCAGCAGTTTCAGGGCCCGAAACACTGAAGCTTTCTTT

clone size: -
J gene: TRBJ1-5
D gene: -
V gene: TRBV11-1
CDR3 protein: CASSPGVNQPQHF
CDR3 DNA: TGTGCCAGCAGCCCGGGGGTCAATCAGCCCCAGCATTTT

clone size: few
J gene: TRBJ1-2
D gene: -
V gene: TRBV7-9
CDR3 protein: CASSLDRQGGYTF
CDR3 DNA: TGTGCCAGCAGCTTAGATCGCCAGGGAGGCTACACCTTC

clone size: -
J gene: TRBJ1-1
D gene: -
V gene: TRBV5-1
CDR3 protein: CASTRGGGNTEAFF
CDR3 DNA: TGCGCCAGCACCCGGGGCGGGGGGAACACTGAAGCTTTCTTT

clone size: -
J gene: TRBJ1-5
D gene: TRBD1
V gene: TRBV19
CDR3 protein: CASSITGGSNQPQHF
CDR3 DNA: TGTGCCAGTAGTATAACAGGGGGTAGCAATCAGCCCCAGCATTTT

clone size: -
J gene: TRBJ2-3
D gene: TRBD2
V gene: TRBV11-3
CDR3 protein: CASSFSLAGKDTDTQYF
CDR3 DNA: TGTGCCAGCAGCTTTAGTTTAGCGGGAAAAGACACAGATACGCAGTATTTT

clone size: -
J gene: TRBJ2-5
D gene: -
V gene: TRBV28
CDR3 protein: CASSLRSFGWGVETQYF
CDR3 DNA: TGTGCCAGCAGTTTACGGTCCTTCGGGTGGGGGGTGGAGACCCAGTACTTC

clone size: -
J gene: TRBJ1-2
D gene: TRBD1
V gene: TRBV5-4
CDR3 protein: CASSLGQGVFYGYTF
CDR3 DNA: TGTGCCAGCAGCTTGGGACAGGGGGTATTCTATGGCTACACCTTC

clone size: -
J gene: TRBJ2-5
D gene: -
V gene: TRBV4-2
CDR3 protein: CASSRGGAETQYF
CDR3 DNA: TGTGCCAGCAGCAGGGGGGGGGCAGAGACCCAGTACTTC

clone size: -
J gene: TRBJ2-7
D gene: -
V gene: TRBV5-8
CDR3 protein: CASRIGTLSSSSSYEQYF
CDR3 DNA: TGTGCCAGCAGAATAGGGACACTTTCATCCTCCAGCTCCTACGAGCAGTACTTC

clone size: -
J gene: TRBJ2-3
D gene: -
V gene: TRBV2
CDR3 protein: CASSGGGRAGDTQYF
CDR3 DNA: TGTGCCAGCAGTGGGGGGGGCAGAGCGGGAGATACGCAGTATTTT

clone size: -
J gene: TRBJ2-1
D gene: -
V gene: TRBV19
CDR3 protein: CASSIDSINFNEQFF
CDR3 DNA: TGTGCCAGTAGTATTGACTCTATCAACTTCAATGAGCAGTTCTTC